This T cell receptor beta chain emerged from a study of beta chain features in type 1 diabetes. The wider study: Similarity in age, gender and cell yields was seen between patients and healthy donors. Study observations and caveats: Reduced insertions and increased deletions marked VDJ junctions in type 1 diabetes patients. In every one of the four CD4+ subsets, TCRB CDR3s were moderately but significantly shorter in Type 1 diabetes patients. For cells with high TCR expression, cDNA sequencing could yield over-representation.

Sorting that relied on CD45RO/CCR7/CD25/CD127/CD95/CD27 yielded CD4+ naive, central memory, regulatory and stem cell-like memory cells. With respect to this clone: Its antigen is undetermined.

The V and J ends lost 5 bases and 4 bases respectively, with 9 bases between them. From germline, CDR1 is MNHNY and CDR2 SVGAGI (reference sequence). The CDR3 runs to 13 residues. Since all of the isolated RNA was reverse transcribed, expressed TCRB transcripts were what got sequenced. The protocol was immunoSEQ multiplex PCR, while the TCRdb copy is restricted to in-frame clones and leaves out a portion. The sample shows 150,000 to 170,000 clones, 10% of them seen only once. The sequence was obtained from a man younger than 45 with type 1 diabetes. This chain uses TRBV6-6 with TRBJ1-5; maybe TRBD1 (6 bases). The sample consisted of central memory CD4+ T cells from blood. The CDR3 region has the DNA TGTGCCAGCAGTGACAGGTCTAATCAGCCCCAGCATTTT. Amino acids: CASSDRSNQPQHF.